The 2 T cell receptor beta chains reported below all come from one sample, sequenced in a study of cytomegalovirus exposure and HLA in healthy donors. PCR amplification relied on 60 Vbeta primers (plus 13 Jbeta primers). Sequenced by immunoSEQ multiplex PCR; TCRdb stores in-frame clones only, minus some. The sample includes 85,000 to 100,000 clones, more than 75% of them seen just once. What was sequenced was PBMCs. The receptors derive from a human donor in good health.

V is TRBV19 and J is TRBJ1-1; 10 bases are shared with TRBD1. CDR1 and CDR2 from the germline V gene are LNHDA and SQIVND (reference sequence). Trimming at V came to 5 bases and at J to 7 bases, leaving 7 bases not matched to a gene. This CDR3 comprises 14 residues. In DNA form, the CDR3 reads TGTGCCAGTAGTCCCGGGACAGGGGTCGTTGAAGCTTTCTTT. The encoded protein is CASSPGTGVVEAFF.

This clone was seen a handful of times. A junction boundary mismatches the germline segment, possibly from a read error. The chain employs TRBV7-9 and TRBJ2-1; 7 nucleotides line up with TRBD2. Per germline, CDR1 SEHNR and CDR2 FQNEAQ (reference sequence). CDR3 size: 16 residues. CDR3 nucleotides: TGTTCCAGCAGCTGGTCGACGACTAGCTTAAACGATGAGCAGTTCTTC. This sequence encodes CSSSWSTTSLNDEQFF.